In this sample, the clone carrying this T cell receptor beta chain turned up many times. The antigen remains unidentified. According to the study, TCR beta libraries were built with iRepertoire HTBI primers and CDR3-region Arm-PCR. In the original processing: Looking across samples, the authors found some 60 TRBV and 15 or so TRBJ segments. TCRdb independently ran MiXCR on the multiplex PCR reads; one entry per CDR3 protein. The V and J calls, along with clone size, are taken from TCRdb and not from the paper's own processing. The repertoire consists of 400,000 to 500,000 distinct CDR3 sequences, with 14% occurring once and the leading ten covering over 15%. The CDR3 length is 14 residues. Germline V CDR1 and CDR2: LGHDT, YNNKEL (reference sequence). V lost 4 bases to trimming and J lost 9 bases, with 16 bases between them. This sample was included in a study of regulatory T cells in long-lasting Graves disease. In the study overall: Graves' patients (newly diagnosed) had been on antithyroid drugs under 3 months. Study findings and constraints: Among the persistent patients, about 3,000 public clonotypes were shared, more than the roughly 990 shared among new patients. Patients with persistent Graves' had lower TCR diversity than newly diagnosed patients.

As for time point: newly diagnosed GD, antithyroid drugs for less than 3 months. Isolated PBMC RNA provided the starting material for the TCR library. The same sample was also studied in work on T cells in Graves' hyperthyroidism and ophthalmopathy.

The rearrangement uses TRBV3-1 and TRBJ2-1, with a tentative D call TRBD2 (7 bases). This TCR was sampled from a woman aged 45-59 years with Graves disease. This sample comprised peripheral blood mononuclear cells (PBMCs), obtained at new diagnosis, from a patient treated with antithyroid drugs. The CDR3 sequence: CASSPEGGRTEQFF. The CDR3 DNA reads TGTGCCAGCAGCCCCGAGGGGGGGAGGACTGAGCAGTTCTTC.